This TCR beta chain was captured by sequencing in a study of cytomegalovirus exposure and HLA in healthy donors. Overall study findings and caveats: A missense variant in DCLRE1C was later tied to TCR beta V- and J-gene trimming.

This CDR3 is built from 13 residues. Looked up from germline, CDR1 is SQVTM and CDR2 is ANQGSEA. The ends were cut back, 3 bases at V and 2 bases at J, with 10 bases in the middle. The primer mix had 60 Vbeta and 13 Jbeta primers. This table comes from immunoSEQ multiplex PCR, and its TCRdb copy is limited to in-frame clones, with some not included. The sample lists 170,000 or so clones, less than 90% seen once, with about 1.6% in the top ten. Notes on this clone: What it binds is unknown.

The chain recombines TRBV29-1 with TRBJ1-1; D possibly corresponds to TRBD1 (6 bases). Sequences were obtained from PBMCs. The TCR comes from a man between 50 and 59 years old in good health and CMV-seronegative. The CDR3 loop reads CSVDNRANTEAFF. In nucleotides, the CDR3 is TGCAGCGTTGATAACAGGGCCAACACTGAAGCTTTCTTT.